This T cell receptor beta chain was sequenced in a study of cytomegalovirus exposure and HLA in healthy donors (dated by TCRdb to the late 2010s). About the full investigation: An earlier analysis of approximately 640 of the donors reported roughly 270 Gb of sequence data and 100 million to 140 million unique TCR beta sequences from some 180 million T cells. Along with the roughly 700-subject first cohort, a separate validation cohort of over a hundred different subjects was used. Donor age, sex, ethnicity and CMV serostatus were compiled alongside the repertoire data. Among some 410 genotyped donors of the cohort, an average of around 250,000 unique TCR beta nucleotide sequences was sequenced per donor, of which about 20% were non-productive. Because of strong linkage in the cohort, roughly five DR-DQ haplotypes were treated as single units for association and clustering. About 280 gigabases of sequencing data and around 80 million unique TCR sequences made up an early release that covered 500 to 650 HLA-typed donors. The study was designed to test whether signatures of past pathogen exposure could be identified by cataloging public T cell receptors. Both class I and class II loci were covered by HLA typing, at four-digit resolution. A later analysis re-analyzed previously published TCR beta repertoires from 550 to 700 donors and added high-resolution HLA genotyping to study TCR occurrence patterns. All discovery cohort repertoires had been generated on a single sequencing platform. Rather than drawing on any new phenotypic data, the later analysis identified candidate immune exposures from TCR beta sequences and the way those sequences occurred across donors. Typing coverage varied by locus: roughly 629-630 donors for A, B, C, DRB1 and DQB1; approximately 500 for DQA1; around 570 for DPA1; roughly 470 for DPB1. An earlier analysis of around 540 of the donors applied high-throughput TCR beta sequencing to assess whether each TCR beta V gene segment acted as functional or pseudogenic. To predict cytomegalovirus infection status, the study brought together high-throughput TCR immunosequencing, statistical association of individual TCRs with disease status, and machine learning. Of the approximately 400 genotyped donors, approximately 80% fell in the genetic ancestry cluster associated with self-reported Caucasian donors. The study used immunosequencing to profile the T cell repertoires of approximately 650 subjects and linked those repertoires to cytomegalovirus serostatus. Genome-wide SNP genotypes for about 65% of the roughly 670 donors were used in a later genetic analysis, which treated that subset as a discovery cohort.

The cohort consisted of more than 650 healthy bone marrow donors. All cohort members were sampled while nominally healthy, although unrecorded immune exposures were likely present. The donor tested CMV seronegative and was one of the 352 seronegative cohort members. Each donor provided a peripheral blood sample, and peripheral blood mononuclear cells were used for TCR beta sequencing. The Qiagen DNeasy Blood Extraction Kit was used to extract genomic DNA from the blood cell samples. Libraries were prepared through the immunoSEQ multiplex PCR assay. A mixture of 60 forward primers for TCR Vbeta segments and 13 reverse primers for TCR Jbeta segments was used in the multiplex PCR. The CDR3 region of rearranged TCR beta genes was amplified from genomic DNA by a multiplex PCR assay. The Illumina HiSeq System was used to sequence the amplified TCR beta libraries as 87-base-pair reads. As for the original processing: Across the 670 or so repertoires, a later analysis counted tens of millions of unique TCR beta chains, roughly 11 million of which were shared by at least two donors. To remove PCR and sequencing errors, raw reads were error-corrected and collapsed into unique sequences using a nearest-neighbor algorithm that merged closely related sequences. V, D and J gene segments were assigned by aligning CDR3 sequences to IMGT reference sequences. For a sequence to be retained, a match of at least six nucleotides to both a V gene segment and a J gene segment was required. A rearrangement was called productive if the CDR3 had no stop codons and remained in frame with V and J, and every other rearrangement was called non-productive. Following IMGT convention, CDR3 was defined as the stretch from the second conserved V-encoded cysteine to the conserved J-encoded phenylalanine. Sequences without an unambiguous match to a single V gene segment were excluded from the earlier analysis of about 600 of the donors. In an earlier analysis of approximately 610 of the donors, V segments were called functional above 56.7% productive rearrangements and were called segregating when the between-donor standard deviation exceeded 5%. To diagnose cytomegalovirus status from the catalog of TCR beta chain sequences, a statistical classification framework was built. A later analysis assigned V and J genes by comparing TCR nucleotide sequences with IMGT/GENE-DB human TR gene sequences. A later analysis assigned CDR3 sequences and most-parsimonious VDJ recombination scenarios with the TCRdist pipeline. In a later analysis, every TCR beta chain was defined by the combination of its CDR3 amino acid sequence and its V-gene family, and reads without a unique V-gene family were dropped. As a way to deal with suspected cross-contamination and a sequencing artifact, a later analysis dropped nearly 600 nucleotide sequences that were highly shared and had low generation probability. In a later analysis, a clonal expansion index was calculated for each public chain from normalized within-repertoire ranks of inferred template counts. In a later analysis, generation probabilities were computed using a VDJ recombination model fitted to out-of-frame rearrangements, and the results were checked against IGoR. In a later analysis, hypergeometric tests were used to score TCR-TCR, TCR-HLA and TCR-CMV co-occurrence, with a repertoire-size bias correction applied to TCR pairs. In a later analysis, false discovery rates were estimated by permuting HLA or CMV assignments 20 times. A later analysis grouped co-occurring TCRs with DBSCAN, adding TCRdist sequence similarity when clustering within HLA-allele-positive subsets. Co-occurrence clustering excluded repertoires with fewer than 30,000 or more than 120,000 public chains, plus five with anomalous nucleotide sharing. TCRdb holds this immuneACCESS table with in-frame rearrangements only. Some clones are missing; in checked studies, unresolved V genes explain under half, and the rest has no known cause. The V and J calls and clone size are taken from that table; D and trimming were inferred from the DNA. This sample is represented by tens of thousands of clones; around 84% of them were singletons. 2.4% of the sample is in the top ten clones.

Overall results and qualifications from the work: A later analysis reported that several top co-occurrence clusters appeared linked to parvovirus B19, influenza, CMV and Epstein-Barr virus. A further reported finding was that TCR beta sequences accurately predicted the HLA-A and HLA-B alleles for most subjects in the first cohort. In a later analysis, most CMV-associated TCR beta chains were found to appear HLA-restricted, with HLA associations seemingly driven largely by CMV exposure. The authors suggested that the approach could potentially be extended to other disease states and immunological phenotypes. Compared with the approximately 720-donor mean, donors in an Asian-associated ancestry cluster had fewer N-insertions in productive TCRs, according to a later genetic analysis. In a later genetic analysis, a missense DCLRE1C variant was associated with V-gene and J-gene trimming of TCR beta chains, and the association was replicated in an independent cohort. The only immune exposure information available for the cohort was CMV serostatus. Most TCR sequences were observed very rarely across donors, whereas some public TCRs were present in many individuals. A later analysis found that TCR association rates varied across HLA loci, with DRB1 alleles showing the most associated TCRs and HLA-C alleles the fewest. Cytomegalovirus status was reported to be diagnosed by the classifier with high specificity and sensitivity in both the original and validation cohorts. The 87-base-pair reads could not distinguish some IMGT-functional V segments, including TRBV6-2 and TRBV6-3, so those segments were excluded. Linkage disequilibrium might explain the correlated functional status among segregating V segments, but an unknown experimental factor could not be ruled out. When HLA alleles, especially DR and DQ, strongly co-occurred, TCR associations were difficult to assign to individual alleles. Because counts were too low, roughly 16 rarely observed V segments, including chromosome 9 orphons, were left out of the earlier analysis of 587 of the donors. HLA typing was unavailable for some donors at each locus, so association tests used only the typed subset. The presence/absence analyses assumed that sequencing depth was roughly uniform across donors, and that assumption may not be true. The cohort was sequenced for TCR beta chains only, and without alpha or paired-chain data the features that could be detected were limited. At a false discovery rate of 0.05, a later analysis linked under 20,000 TCR beta sequences to specific HLA alleles. The study gave a list of around 170 TCR beta chains associated with cytomegalovirus. A cluster of highly shared sequence variants was judged likely to represent a technical artifact of the sequencing pipeline. A later analysis found that HLA-associated TCR beta chains were more clonally expanded and had lower generation probabilities than equally common non-associated chains. An earlier analysis of 450 to 750 of the donors showed that most TCR beta V segments appeared in productive rearrangements either about 87% or about 30% of the time, which broadly matched IMGT annotations. A few of the identified cytomegalovirus-associated TCR beta chains were confirmed in vitro to be specific for cytomegalovirus antigens.

Comment on this clone: Its binding antigen is unknown. Germline is not matched at one junction end, which may reflect a read error. The same CDR3 is also encoded by other DNA sequences in this sample.

CDR1 is given as GTSNPN and CDR2 as SVGIG, both from the germline V gene (reference sequence). From its cysteine to its phenylalanine, the CDR3 spans 14 amino acids. The kept DNA is CDR3 alone, 42 bases in frame from the first base. Sequenced material: PBMCs. The receptor chain draws on TRBV30 and TRBJ1-2; the D gene identity is not certain. This receptor was identified in a woman aged 45-65 years in good health and CMV-seronegative. The CDR3 loop reads CAWSALQTNYGYTF. The bases read TGTGCCTGGAGTGCCTTACAAACGAACTATGGCTACACCTTT. With the rest looked up from the reference TRBV30 and TRBJ1-2 genes rather than sequenced, the full variable domain is SQTIHQWPATLVQPVGSPLSLECTVEGTSNPNLYWYRQAAGRGLQLLFYSVGIGQISSEVPQNLSASRPQDRQFILSSKKLLLSDSGFYLCAWSALQTNYGYTFGSGTRLTVV.